These T cell receptor beta chains were read from a single sample in a study of early T cells in non-severe SARS-CoV-2 infection. TCRdb re-derived calls from the 5' RACE reads in MiXCR, one entry per CDR3 protein. Among 65,000 to 75,000 distinct CDR3 sequences listed, 11% were seen once. Sequencing was done on a sample of whole blood. Receptors originate from an adult who was a healthcare worker with PCR-confirmed SARS-CoV-2 infection or an uninfected control (not recorded which). The CDR3 runs from the conserved cysteine through the conserved F or W. The order of the fields is D gene, clone size, V gene, J gene, CDR3 DNA, CDR3 protein. D genes are given only for firm matches. Rows give clone size only sometimes, using once, few, many, or a class for an expanded clone.

d_call: .
clone_size: many
v_call: TRBV7-8
j_call: TRBJ2-7
cdr3_nt: TGTGCCAGCAGCTCGTATTACGAGCAGTACTTC
cdr3_aa: CASSSYYEQYF

d_call: .
clone_size: many
v_call: TRBV29-1
j_call: TRBJ2-7
cdr3_nt: TGCAGCGTTGAACAGGACAACTACGAGCAGTACTTC
cdr3_aa: CSVEQDNYEQYF

d_call: .
clone_size: many
v_call: TRBV10-3
j_call: TRBJ1-1
cdr3_nt: TGTGCCATCAGTGAGTCGGCCAGAGTGAACACTGAAGCTTTCTTT
cdr3_aa: CAISESARVNTEAFF

d_call: TRBD2
clone_size: few
v_call: TRBV7-9
j_call: TRBJ2-1
cdr3_nt: TGTGCCAGCAGCACAAGCGGGAGCTACAATGAGCAGTTCTTC
cdr3_aa: CASSTSGSYNEQFF

d_call: .
clone_size: many
v_call: TRBV29-1
j_call: TRBJ2-5
cdr3_nt: TGCAGCGTTGAATCTTACAGCGGGTTTCCCCAAGAGACCCAGTACTTC
cdr3_aa: CSVESYSGFPQETQYF

d_call: TRBD1
clone_size: .
v_call: TRBV19
j_call: TRBJ1-1
cdr3_nt: TGTGCCAGTAGTATATGGGGACAGGGGGGAACTGAAGCTTTCTTT
cdr3_aa: CASSIWGQGGTEAFF

d_call: .
clone_size: .
v_call: TRBV12-3/TRBV12-4
j_call: TRBJ2-2
cdr3_nt: TGTGCCAGCAGTGCCGATGACAGGAGCACCGGGGAGCTGTTTTTT
cdr3_aa: CASSADDRSTGELFF

d_call: .
clone_size: .
v_call: TRBV5-4
j_call: TRBJ2-1
cdr3_nt: TGTGCCAGCAGCCTAGAAAAAAGCTCCTACAATGAGCAGTTCTTC
cdr3_aa: CASSLEKSSYNEQFF

d_call: TRBD2
clone_size: .
v_call: TRBV29-1
j_call: TRBJ2-3
cdr3_nt: TGCAGCGTGGGAGCGAGCGGGGGAAGGGGCGGGACAGATACGCAGTATTTT
cdr3_aa: CSVGASGGRGGTDTQYF

d_call: TRBD2
clone_size: .
v_call: TRBV7-2
j_call: TRBJ2-4
cdr3_nt: TGTGCCAGCAGCCTTGGGACTAGCGGGAGATACATTCAGTACTTC
cdr3_aa: CASSLGTSGRYIQYF

d_call: .
clone_size: many
v_call: TRBV19
j_call: TRBJ2-7
cdr3_nt: TGTGCCAGTAGCGACCGGGGGCCACGGGGCTCCTACGAGCAGTACTTC
cdr3_aa: CASSDRGPRGSYEQYF

d_call: TRBD2
clone_size: many
v_call: TRBV7-2
j_call: TRBJ2-1
cdr3_nt: TGTGCCAGCAGCCTGGGACTAGCGGGAGTGAATGAGCAGTTCTTC
cdr3_aa: CASSLGLAGVNEQFF

d_call: TRBD1
clone_size: few
v_call: TRBV5-6
j_call: TRBJ2-1
cdr3_nt: TGTGCCAGCAGCCTTCAACTCCAGGGGGCTGAATTCTTC
cdr3_aa: CASSLQLQGAEFF

d_call: .
clone_size: many
v_call: TRBV28
j_call: TRBJ2-3
cdr3_nt: TGTGCCAGCAGTTTATTTACAGATACGCAGTATTTT
cdr3_aa: CASSLFTDTQYF

d_call: .
clone_size: many
v_call: TRBV11-2
j_call: TRBJ1-1
cdr3_nt: TGTGCCAGCAGCTTGATAACAGGGAACACTGAAGCTTTCTTT
cdr3_aa: CASSLITGNTEAFF

d_call: .
clone_size: .
v_call: TRBV29-1
j_call: TRBJ2-7
cdr3_nt: TGCAGCGTTGAAGGGGGGGCCGCATACGAGCAGTACTTC
cdr3_aa: CSVEGGAAYEQYF

d_call: .
clone_size: many
v_call: TRBV4-1
j_call: TRBJ1-2
cdr3_nt: TGCGCCAGCAGCCAAGATCTAAGGATACTTCACTATGGCTACACCTTC
cdr3_aa: CASSQDLRILHYGYTF

d_call: TRBD2
clone_size: few
v_call: TRBV11-2
j_call: TRBJ2-3
cdr3_nt: TGTGCCAGCAGCAAGGGACCGGGACTAGCGGGAGCAGATACGCAGTATTTT
cdr3_aa: CASSKGPGLAGADTQYF

d_call: TRBD1
clone_size: many
v_call: TRBV19
j_call: TRBJ2-7
cdr3_nt: TGTGCCAGTAGTTTCGGACAGGGGACGGGGGAGCAGTACTTC
cdr3_aa: CASSFGQGTGEQYF

d_call: TRBD2
clone_size: .
v_call: TRBV29-1
j_call: TRBJ2-5
cdr3_nt: TGCAGCGTTCCCGGGACTAGCCTCGAGACCCAGTACTTC
cdr3_aa: CSVPGTSLETQYF

d_call: .
clone_size: many
v_call: TRBV4-1
j_call: TRBJ1-1
cdr3_nt: TGCGCCAGCAGCCAAGTCAGGGACCTACAAACGAACACTGAAGCTTTCTTT
cdr3_aa: CASSQVRDLQTNTEAFF

d_call: TRBD2
clone_size: .
v_call: TRBV6-5
j_call: TRBJ2-5
cdr3_nt: TGTGCCAGCAGTTACTCGGGGGGGAGGGCTGAGACCCAGTACTTC
cdr3_aa: CASSYSGGRAETQYF

d_call: .
clone_size: many
v_call: TRBV7-3
j_call: TRBJ2-2
cdr3_nt: TGTGCCAGCAGCTTGTTGGCGCAGACGGTCTACAGGACGAACACCGGGGAGCTGTTTTTT
cdr3_aa: CASSLLAQTVYRTNTGELFF

d_call: .
clone_size: few
v_call: TRBV6-2/TRBV6-3
j_call: TRBJ2-2
cdr3_nt: TGTGCCAGCAGTTACCCTCCCAAGGACCTACTTTTCGCGAACACCGGGGAGCTGTTTTTT
cdr3_aa: CASSYPPKDLLFANTGELFF

d_call: TRBD2
clone_size: few
v_call: TRBV29-1
j_call: TRBJ2-7
cdr3_nt: TGCAGCGTTTTGGCCGGACTAGTCGGCTACGAGCAGTACTTC
cdr3_aa: CSVLAGLVGYEQYF

d_call: .
clone_size: few
v_call: TRBV7-2
j_call: TRBJ2-3
cdr3_nt: TGTGCCAGCAGCTTAGCGGGAGGTCGACGTACAGATACGCAGTATTTT
cdr3_aa: CASSLAGGRRTDTQYF

d_call: TRBD2
clone_size: .
v_call: TRBV6-5
j_call: TRBJ2-5
cdr3_nt: TGTGCCAGCAGAAAAATGGGGGAGGGCCGCGAGACCCAGTACTTC
cdr3_aa: CASRKMGEGRETQYF

d_call: TRBD2
clone_size: .
v_call: TRBV11-2
j_call: TRBJ2-1
cdr3_nt: TGTGCCAGCAGCCCGTTCACGGGAGGCTACAATGAGCAGTTCTTC
cdr3_aa: CASSPFTGGYNEQFF

d_call: TRBD2
clone_size: many
v_call: TRBV29-1
j_call: TRBJ2-1
cdr3_nt: TGCAGCGTGGGGGAGGGAAGCGGCCAGTGGGGGAATGAGCAGTTCTTC
cdr3_aa: CSVGEGSGQWGNEQFF

d_call: .
clone_size: few
v_call: TRBV16
j_call: TRBJ1-3
cdr3_nt: TGTGCCAGCAGCCAGGACTCTGGAAACACCATATATTTT
cdr3_aa: CASSQDSGNTIYF

d_call: TRBD2
clone_size: many
v_call: TRBV7-3
j_call: TRBJ2-1
cdr3_nt: TGTGCCAGCAGCTGGGGACTAGCGAACCACAATGAGCAGTTCTTC
cdr3_aa: CASSWGLANHNEQFF

d_call: TRBD1
clone_size: many
v_call: TRBV3-1
j_call: TRBJ2-6
cdr3_nt: TGTGCCAGCAGCCAAGAGACAGGGGTAACTGGGGCCAACGTCCTGACTTTC
cdr3_aa: CASSQETGVTGANVLTF

d_call: .
clone_size: .
v_call: TRBV6-4
j_call: TRBJ2-7
cdr3_nt: TGTGCCAGCGGGCGGGCCGAGCAGTACTTC
cdr3_aa: CASGRAEQYF

d_call: TRBD1
clone_size: .
v_call: TRBV6-1
j_call: TRBJ1-4
cdr3_nt: TGTGCCAGCAGCGAACAGACAGGGTGGAATGAAAAACTGTTTTTT
cdr3_aa: CASSEQTGWNEKLFF

d_call: TRBD2
clone_size: many
v_call: TRBV2
j_call: TRBJ2-1
cdr3_nt: TGTGCCAGCAGTGAAGGGCCACCGTGGGGGAGGGCTGCCAATGAGCAGTTCTTC
cdr3_aa: CASSEGPPWGRAANEQFF

d_call: .
clone_size: .
v_call: TRBV12-3/TRBV12-4
j_call: TRBJ2-6
cdr3_nt: TGTGCCAGCAGGGACAAGAGCTCTGGGGCCAACGTCCTGACTTTC
cdr3_aa: CASRDKSSGANVLTF

d_call: .
clone_size: many
v_call: TRBV7-9
j_call: TRBJ2-2
cdr3_nt: TGTGCCAGCAGGGTCCACCCCACCACCGGGGAGCTGTTTTTT
cdr3_aa: CASRVHPTTGELFF

d_call: .
clone_size: many
v_call: TRBV12-3/TRBV12-4
j_call: TRBJ2-1
cdr3_nt: TGTGCCAGCAGTTCCCAGGGAGGTTGGGTCAATGAGCAGTTCTTC
cdr3_aa: CASSSQGGWVNEQFF

d_call: .
clone_size: .
v_call: TRBV29-1
j_call: TRBJ1-1
cdr3_nt: TGCAGCGTTGAAGATATTGCGCGGGGGAGAGAGAACACTGAAGCTTTCTTT
cdr3_aa: CSVEDIARGRENTEAFF

d_call: TRBD2
clone_size: many
v_call: TRBV6-1
j_call: TRBJ2-6
cdr3_nt: TGTGCCAGCACCCGGGCGGGGGTCGTTTCTGGGGCCAACGTCCTGACTTTC
cdr3_aa: CASTRAGVVSGANVLTF

d_call: .
clone_size: many
v_call: TRBV7-3
j_call: TRBJ2-7
cdr3_nt: TGTGCCAGCAGCCCTGACACCGACTCCTACGAGCAGTACTTC
cdr3_aa: CASSPDTDSYEQYF

d_call: TRBD2
clone_size: many
v_call: TRBV29-1
j_call: TRBJ2-3
cdr3_nt: TGCAGCGCCGGGACTAGCGGGGATGCTACGCAGTATTTT
cdr3_aa: CSAGTSGDATQYF

d_call: TRBD1
clone_size: many
v_call: TRBV7-6
j_call: TRBJ2-7
cdr3_nt: TGTGCCAGCAGCTCCACCGGGACAGGGGACGAGCAGTACTTC
cdr3_aa: CASSSTGTGDEQYF

d_call: .
clone_size: few
v_call: TRBV11-1
j_call: TRBJ1-1
cdr3_nt: TGTGCCAGCAGCGCCCAGGGAAGCACTGAAGCTTTCTTT
cdr3_aa: CASSAQGSTEAFF

d_call: .
clone_size: .
v_call: TRBV6-6
j_call: TRBJ1-3
cdr3_nt: TGTGCCAGCACCCTAATTCAGGGGGGAAACACCATATATTTT
cdr3_aa: CASTLIQGGNTIYF

d_call: .
clone_size: many
v_call: TRBV11-2
j_call: TRBJ2-3
cdr3_nt: TGTGCCAGCAGCTCTAACACAGATACGCAGTATTTT
cdr3_aa: CASSSNTDTQYF

d_call: TRBD1
clone_size: many
v_call: TRBV20-1
j_call: TRBJ2-7
cdr3_nt: TGCAGTGCTAGATTGACAGGGGTCGGCGAGCAGTACTTC
cdr3_aa: CSARLTGVGEQYF

d_call: TRBD1
clone_size: .
v_call: TRBV19
j_call: TRBJ1-3
cdr3_nt: TGTGCCAGTATGAGGGACAGCGGAAACACCATATATTTT
cdr3_aa: CASMRDSGNTIYF

d_call: TRBD1
clone_size: many
v_call: TRBV6-6
j_call: TRBJ1-1
cdr3_nt: TGTGCCAGCAGGTCCGGGACAGTGAACACTGAAGCTTTCTTT
cdr3_aa: CASRSGTVNTEAFF

d_call: .
clone_size: many
v_call: TRBV4-1
j_call: TRBJ1-1
cdr3_nt: TGCGCCAGCAGCCAAATCAGGGGTAACACTGAAGCTTTCTTT
cdr3_aa: CASSQIRGNTEAFF

d_call: .
clone_size: few
v_call: TRBV5-1
j_call: TRBJ2-2
cdr3_nt: TGCGCCACTGCAGAGAGAGTGTCGAACACCGGGGAGCTGTTTTTT
cdr3_aa: CATAERVSNTGELFF